One sample yielded the 20 T cell receptor beta chains listed below, sequenced in a study of cytomegalovirus exposure and HLA in healthy donors. The PCR contained 60 Vbeta and 13 Jbeta primers. TCRdb's copy holds only in-frame clones and misses some; the assay was immunoSEQ multiplex PCR. Among more than 150,000 clones listed, over 80% were seen once. Sequences were obtained from PBMCs. The receptors come from a man aged 40-55 years in good health and CMV-seronegative.

V usage is TRBV4-2 and J usage is TRBJ1-5, with D possibly matching TRBD1 (6 bases). CDR1 and CDR2 (germline): LGHNA, YNFKEQ. The CDR3 totals 20 residues. V dropped 0 bases and J dropped 2 bases, with 23 bases sitting between them. This CDR3 reads CASSQEGSLRGAYRNQPQHF. For the CDR3, the DNA is TGTGCCAGCAGCCAAGAAGGGAGTCTCAGGGGTGCCTACCGCAATCAGCCCCAGCATTTT.

The chain uses TRBV6-6 and TRBJ1-6, with D possibly matching TRBD1 (6 bases). The CDR3 totals 14 residues. V lost 5 bases and J 7 bases, leaving 12 bases between the germline ends. CDR1 MNHNY and CDR2 SVGAGI come from the germline V gene (reference sequence). The CDR3 bases are TGTGCCAGCAGTACTGGACAGCCGAATTCACCCCTCCACTTT. Translating gives CASSTGQPNSPLHF.

This chain joins TRBV7-2 and TRBJ1-1, with 8 nucleotides matching TRBD1. CDR1 and CDR2 from the germline V gene are SGHTA and FQGNSA. The CDR3 runs to 14 residues. The junction had 5 bases not matched to a gene; V was cut back by 3 bases and J by 5 bases. The CDR3 sequence: CASSLDRVGTEAFF. For the CDR3, the DNA is TGTGCCAGCAGCTTGGACAGGGTAGGGACTGAAGCTTTCTTT.

The CDR3 DNA reads TGTGCCAGCAGCGCCACACGAGGAGGCTACACCTTC. Translating it yields CASSATRGGYTF. This chain joins TRBV7-2 and TRBJ1-2; D not certain. The germline V gene encodes CDR1 SGHTA and CDR2 FQGNSA. Trimming removed 5 bases from V and 8 bases from J, with 12 bases in between. The CDR3 consists of 12 residues.

CDR3 protein: CASRKSGRADTQYF. Written as DNA, the CDR3 is TGTGCCAGCAGAAAGAGCGGGAGGGCCGATACGCAGTATTTT. The V gene is TRBV7-2, the J gene TRBJ2-3, with TRBD2 matching over 10 bases. V was pared by 6 bases and J by 6 bases, with 6 bases of the junction left unmatched. Germline V CDR1 and CDR2: SGHTA, FQGNSA. The CDR3 is 14 amino acids.

This clone has only a few counts. CDR3 sequence reads: CASSSDTGELFF. CDR3 bases: TGTGCCAGCAGCAGCGACACCGGGGAGCTGTTTTTT. The genes are TRBV6-4 and TRBJ2-2; D not certain. The CDR3 runs to 12 residues. The germline V and J ends were trimmed by 6 bases and 3 bases, with 5 bases remaining between them. Per germline, CDR1 MRHNA and CDR2 SNTAGT.

This clone was recorded a few times. The chain joins TRBV2 to TRBJ1-1, with 10 nucleotides matching TRBD1. V shed 6 bases and J 2 bases; nucleotides not matched to a gene: 3. From germline, CDR1 is SNHLY and CDR2 FYNNEI. This CDR3 has 14 residues. This CDR3 reads CASSGQGGNTEAFF. DNA for the CDR3: TGTGCCAGCAGCGGACAGGGGGGAAACACTGAAGCTTTCTTT.

V and J are TRBV7-9 and TRBJ1-2; 9 bases line up with TRBD1. After removal of 5 bases from V and 6 bases from J, the junction contained 10 bases not matched to a gene. Germline loops: CDR1 SEHNR, CDR2 FQNEAQ (reference sequence). CDR3 length equals 15 residues. The CDR3 region is CASSITGGLFDGYTF. CDR3 nucleotide sequence: TGTGCCAGCAGCATAACAGGGGGCCTTTTTGATGGCTACACCTTC.

J is TRBJ2-1 and V is TRBV7-8, with TRBD2 matching over 13 bases. Germline V CDR1 and CDR2: SGHVS, FQNEAQ. The trim removed 0 bases at V and 5 bases at J, leaving 1 base unmatched. This CDR3 has 16 amino acids. CDR3 coding DNA: TGTGCCAGCAGCTTAGCAGGGACTAGCGGGGACAATGAGCAGTTCTTC. This codes for CASSLAGTSGDNEQFF. Supplemented by reference TRBV7-8 and TRBJ2-1, the full variable domain reads GAGVSQSPRYKVAKRGQDVALRCDPISGHVSLFWYQQALGQGPEFLTYFQNEAQLDKSGLPSDRFFAERPEGSVSTLKIQRTQQEDSAVYLCASSLAGTSGDNEQFFGPGTRLTVL.

The CDR3 protein is CASSLTAGTYGYTF. DNA for the CDR3: TGCGCCAGCAGCTTGACGGCAGGGACTTATGGCTACACCTTC. V usage is TRBV5-1 and J usage is TRBJ1-2, with D maybe TRBD1 (5 bases). Trimming removed 1 base at V and 5 bases at J, with 12 bases between. In germline, CDR1 is SGHRS, CDR2 YFSETQ. The CDR3 is 14 amino acids.

This chain links TRBV4-3 with TRBJ1-2; the match to TRBD1 covers 7 bases. V shed 1 base, J shed 0 bases, and the junction held 5 bases outside the gene matches. The CDR3 covers 16 residues. Germline-derived CDR1 and CDR2 are LGHNA and YSLEER. CDR3 sequence: CASSQGYRGTNYGYTF. CDR3 coding DNA: TGCGCCAGCAGCCAAGGATACAGGGGAACTAACTATGGCTACACCTTC.

The chain carries TRBV5-1 and TRBJ2-5; no clear D gene. CDR1 SGHRS and CDR2 YFSETQ come from the germline V gene. V gave up 4 bases and J gave up 4 bases, with 8 bases separating them. The CDR3 is 12 residues long. The CDR3 reads CASSRQRETQYF. As DNA, the CDR3 is TGCGCCAGCAGCAGACAAAGAGAGACCCAGTACTTC. Looking up the rest from reference TRBV5-1 and TRBJ2-5 gives the full variable domain: KAGVTQTPRYLIKTRGQQVTLSCSPISGHRSVSWYQQTPGQGLQFLFEYFSETQRNKGNFPGRFSGRQFSNSRSEMNVSTLELGDSALYLCASSRQRETQYFGPGTRLLVL.

V is TRBV28 and J is TRBJ2-2; maybe TRBD2 (5 bases). Germline CDR1 is MDHEN and CDR2 is SYDVKM. The CDR3 sequence is 12 residues long. Trimming left V 6 bases short and J 9 bases short, with 11 bases between. DNA for the CDR3: TGTGCCAGCAGCGGACTTTCAAGGGAGCTGTTTTTT. Translated: CASSGLSRELFF. The full variable domain, in which reference TRBV28 and TRBJ2-2 provide the parts outside the CDR3, is DVKVTQSSRYLVKRTGEKVFLECVQDMDHENMFWYRQDPGLGLRLIYFSYDVKMKEKGDIPEGYSVSREKKERFSLILESASTNQTSMYLCASSGLSRELFFGEGSRLTVL.

About this clone: Its ends do not fully match the called genes, so a read error is possible. The chain combines TRBV7-7 with TRBJ2-7; D possibly corresponds to TRBD1 (6 bases). The CDR3 covers 15 residues. CDR1 is SSHAT, CDR2 FNYEAQ, per germline (reference sequence). The DNA of the CDR3 is TGTGCTAGCAGCTTAGCGCAGGGGCCTTCCTACGAGCAGTACTTC. Encoded protein: CASSLAQGPSYEQYF.

The count of this clone is one. The V call is TRBV5-1, the J call TRBJ2-7, with a tentative D call TRBD2 (5 bases). CDR1 and CDR2 (germline): SGHRS, YFSETQ. V lost 4 bases, J lost 5 bases, and 10 bases lay in between. The CDR3 sequence is 12 residues long. The CDR3 is CASSRGGDEQYF. The CDR3 region has the DNA TGCGCCAGCAGCCGGGGTGGGGACGAGCAGTACTTC.

The CDR3 is CSVRGTGGGQETQYF. As DNA, the CDR3 is TGCAGCGTGAGAGGTACAGGGGGCGGGCAAGAGACCCAGTACTTC. V is TRBV29-1 and J is TRBJ2-5, with 9 bases matching TRBD1. Germline CDR1 reads SQVTM; CDR2 reads ANQGSEA. The CDR3 has 15 residues. Trimming cost V 6 bases and J 2 bases; bases outside gene matches: 10.

This clone showed up just once. The V and J genes are TRBV10-3 and TRBJ2-3; 7 nucleotides align to TRBD1. Per germline, CDR1 ENHRY and CDR2 SYGVKD. Germline trimming cut 10 bases from V and 4 bases from J; bases unmatched to any gene: 11. The CDR3 loop spans 14 amino acids. The CDR3, as DNA: TGTGCCAGCGCCGCCCGGGACAGCGCAGATACGCAGTATTTT. It specifies CASAARDSADTQYF.

The genes are TRBV4-3 and TRBJ2-1; 7 bases line up with TRBD1. The CDR3 contains 17 residues. The germline V gene encodes CDR1 LGHNA and CDR2 YSLEER. V dropped 0 bases and J dropped 2; count of bases not matched to a gene: 7. The CDR3 nucleotides are TGCGCCAGCAGCCAAGACATCGGGACAGCTCCCTACAATGAGCAGTTCTTC. Protein product: CASSQDIGTAPYNEQFF.

V and J are TRBV28 and TRBJ2-7; no clear D. The V end lost 3 bases, the J end lost 7 bases, and 19 bases lay between the germline ends. Germline V gene data show CDR1 as MDHEN and CDR2 as SYDVKM. The CDR3 extends over 15 amino acids. Written as DNA, the CDR3 is TGTGCCAGCAGTTTTTATCGCAGTCAACCTTCGGAGCAGTACTTC. Its protein product is CASSFYRSQPSEQYF.

This clone was detected a few times. The chain joins TRBV6-5 to TRBJ2-1, with D perhaps matching TRBD2 (5 bases). Germline V gene sequence: CDR1 MNHEY, CDR2 SVGAGI. The CDR3 covers 14 residues. V shed 0 bases and J shed 8 bases, with 11 bases lying between them. The CDR3 loop is CASSYSVPGYEQFF. CDR3 nucleotides: TGTGCCAGCAGTTACTCGGTTCCGGGATATGAGCAGTTCTTC.